This paragraph reports one TCR beta chain. The antigen remains undetermined. This sample is drawn from a study of identical twins. Study-wide points: The conclusions drew on cross-sectional statistical analysis instead of tracking the same donors.

Germline lookup yields CDR1 KGHDR and CDR2 SFDVKD. This CDR3 is 16 amino acids long. The V and J ends lost 3 bases and 5 bases, in that order; junction bases with no gene match: 7. From the 5' RACE reads, TCRdb called clonotypes with MiXCR, one entry per CDR3 protein. The sample consists of some 570,000 distinct CDR3 sequences, 20% to 25% of them appearing once. Separately, the same data were catalogued under a study of yellow fever vaccine responses in identical twins.

The sample comprised CD4+ T cells sorted from blood. The sequence was obtained from a woman between 18 and 29 years old in good health. V usage is TRBV24-1 and J usage is TRBJ2-2; TRBD2 matches at 8 bases. The CDR3 region has the DNA TGTGCCACCAGTGATGCGCCCCGGGAGGGGACCGGGGAGCTGTTTTTT. Protein product: CATSDAPREGTGELFF.